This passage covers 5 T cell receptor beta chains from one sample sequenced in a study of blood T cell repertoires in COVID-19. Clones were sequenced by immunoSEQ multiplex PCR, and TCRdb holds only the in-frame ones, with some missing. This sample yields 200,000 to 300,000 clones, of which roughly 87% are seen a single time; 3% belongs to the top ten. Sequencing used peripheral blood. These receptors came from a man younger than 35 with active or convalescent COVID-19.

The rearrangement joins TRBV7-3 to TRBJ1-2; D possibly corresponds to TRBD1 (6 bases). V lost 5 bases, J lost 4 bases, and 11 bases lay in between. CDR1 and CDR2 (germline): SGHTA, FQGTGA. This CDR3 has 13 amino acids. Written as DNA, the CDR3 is TGTGCCAGCAGCCCTGGACAGCCCTATGGCTACACCTTC. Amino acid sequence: CASSPGQPYGYTF.

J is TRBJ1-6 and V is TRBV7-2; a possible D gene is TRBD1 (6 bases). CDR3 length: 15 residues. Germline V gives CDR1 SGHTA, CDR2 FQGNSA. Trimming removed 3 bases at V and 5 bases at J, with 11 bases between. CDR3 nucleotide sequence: TGTGCCAGCAGCTTCCTCACAGGGAATAATTCACCCCTCCACTTT. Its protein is CASSFLTGNNSPLHF.

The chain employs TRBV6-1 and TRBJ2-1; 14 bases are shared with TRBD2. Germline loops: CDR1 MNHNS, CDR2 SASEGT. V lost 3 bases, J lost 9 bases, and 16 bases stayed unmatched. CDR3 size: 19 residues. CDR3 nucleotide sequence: TGTGCCAGCAGTGAGGCCTACCCTCTGACTAGCGGGAGGGCGATTGAGCAGTTCTTC. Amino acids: CASSEAYPLTSGRAIEQFF.

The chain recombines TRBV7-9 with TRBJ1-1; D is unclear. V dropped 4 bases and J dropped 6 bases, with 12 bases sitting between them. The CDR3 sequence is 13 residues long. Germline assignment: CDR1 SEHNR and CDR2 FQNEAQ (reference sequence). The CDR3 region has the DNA TGTGCCAGCAGCTCCCTCTCGGTGTCTGAAGCTTTCTTT. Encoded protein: CASSSLSVSEAFF.

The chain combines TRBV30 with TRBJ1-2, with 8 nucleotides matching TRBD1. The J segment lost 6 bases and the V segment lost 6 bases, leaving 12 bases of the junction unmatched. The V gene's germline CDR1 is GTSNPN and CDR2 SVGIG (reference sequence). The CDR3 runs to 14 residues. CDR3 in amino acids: CACDPGGAGDGYTF. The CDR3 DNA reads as TGTGCCTGCGATCCAGGGGGCGCCGGGGATGGCTACACCTTC. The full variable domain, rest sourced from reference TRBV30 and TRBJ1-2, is SQTIHQWPATLVQPVGSPLSLECTVEGTSNPNLYWYRQAAGRGLQLLFYSVGIGQISSEVPQNLSASRPQDRQFILSSKKLLLSDSGFYLCACDPGGAGDGYTFGSGTRLTVV.